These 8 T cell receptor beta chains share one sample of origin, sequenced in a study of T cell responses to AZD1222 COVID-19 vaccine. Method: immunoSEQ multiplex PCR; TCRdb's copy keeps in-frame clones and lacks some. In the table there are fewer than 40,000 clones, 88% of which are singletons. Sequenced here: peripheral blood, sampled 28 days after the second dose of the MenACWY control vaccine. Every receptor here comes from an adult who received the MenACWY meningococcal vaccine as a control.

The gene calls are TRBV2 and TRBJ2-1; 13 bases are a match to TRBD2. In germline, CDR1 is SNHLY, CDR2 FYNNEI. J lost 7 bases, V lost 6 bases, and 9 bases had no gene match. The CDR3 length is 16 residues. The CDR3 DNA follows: TGTGCCAGCAGGATGACTAGCGGGAGGCCCGGAAATGAGCAGTTCTTC. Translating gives CASRMTSGRPGNEQFF.

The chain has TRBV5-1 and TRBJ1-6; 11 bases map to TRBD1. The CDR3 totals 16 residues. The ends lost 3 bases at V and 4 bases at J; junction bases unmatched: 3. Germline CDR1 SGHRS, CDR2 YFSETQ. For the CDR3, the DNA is TGCGCCAGCAGCTCAGGACAGGGGGCGTATAATTCACCCCTCCACTTT. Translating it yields CASSSGQGAYNSPLHF.

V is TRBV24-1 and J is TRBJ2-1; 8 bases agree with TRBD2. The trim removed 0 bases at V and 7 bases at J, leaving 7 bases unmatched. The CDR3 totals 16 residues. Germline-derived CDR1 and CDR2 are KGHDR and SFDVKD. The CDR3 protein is CATSDLQTGTRNEQFF. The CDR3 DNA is TGTGCCACCAGTGATTTGCAGACCGGGACTAGGAATGAGCAGTTCTTC.

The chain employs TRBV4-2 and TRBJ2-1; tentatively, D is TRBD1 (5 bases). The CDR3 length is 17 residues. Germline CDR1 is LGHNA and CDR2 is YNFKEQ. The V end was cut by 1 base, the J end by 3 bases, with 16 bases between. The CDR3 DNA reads TGTGCCAGCAGCCAAGTAGGGGTAGGGCAGGACTACAATGAGCAGTTCTTC. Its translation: CASSQVGVGQDYNEQFF.

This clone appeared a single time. CDR3 region: CASSLGPYTGNTIYF. The CDR3 bases are TGTGCCAGCAGCTTAGGTCCATACACTGGAAACACCATATATTTT. V is TRBV7-2 and J is TRBJ1-3; D ambiguous. There are 15 residues in the CDR3. Germline CDR1 and CDR2: SGHTA and FQGNSA. Trimming shortened V by 1 base and J by 2 bases, and 9 bases separated the two germline ends.

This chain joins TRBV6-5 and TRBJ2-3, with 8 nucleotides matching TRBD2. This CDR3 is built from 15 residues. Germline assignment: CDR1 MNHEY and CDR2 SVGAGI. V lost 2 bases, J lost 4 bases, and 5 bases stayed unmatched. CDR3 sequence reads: CASSYGAGVADTQYF. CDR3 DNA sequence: TGTGCCAGCAGTTACGGAGCGGGAGTGGCAGATACGCAGTATTTT.

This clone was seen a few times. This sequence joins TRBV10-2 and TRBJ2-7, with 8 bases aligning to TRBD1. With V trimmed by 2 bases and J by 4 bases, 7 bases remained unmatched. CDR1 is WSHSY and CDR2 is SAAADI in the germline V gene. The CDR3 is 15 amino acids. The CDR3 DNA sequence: TGCGCCAGCAGTGAGCCCGGACAGGGCAGATACGAGCAGTACTTC. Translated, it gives CASSEPGQGRYEQYF.

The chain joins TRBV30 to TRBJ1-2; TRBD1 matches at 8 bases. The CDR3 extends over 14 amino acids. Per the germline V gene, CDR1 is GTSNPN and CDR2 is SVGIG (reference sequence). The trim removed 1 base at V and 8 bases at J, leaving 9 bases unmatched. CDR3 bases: TGTGCCTGGAGTGGGCAGGGGGCGGTCTACGGCTACACCTTC. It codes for CAWSGQGAVYGYTF.